This T cell receptor (beta chain) was sequenced for a study of T cell responses to AZD1222 COVID-19 vaccine. Study results and limitations: Spike-spanning, vaccine-associated CD4 TCRs were dominant at 160-218 and 743-854.

Clones were read by immunoSEQ multiplex PCR, and TCRdb kept only the in-frame ones, dropping some. Of roughly 160,000 clones listed, 90% to 95% are singletons. Of note for this clone: Its specificity is not known.

CDR1 is SGDLS, CDR2 YYNGEE, per germline. The CDR3 totals 17 residues. The V gene end was trimmed by 4 bases and the J gene end by 0 bases; junction bases not matched to a gene: 11. The sample consisted of peripheral blood, taken on day 0 of AZD1222 vaccination. The sequence was collected from an adult in good health. The chain carries TRBV9 and TRBJ1-1, with TRBD1 matching 8 bases. The CDR3 coding sequence is TGTGCCAGCAGCCCCCGGACAGGGAGGATCATGAACACTGAAGCTTTCTTT. Translated, it gives CASSPRTGRIMNTEAFF. Full variable domain (remainder filled in from reference TRBV9 and TRBJ1-1): DSGVTQTPKHLITATGQRVTLRCSPRSGDLSVYWYQQSLDQGLQFLIQYYNGEERAKGNILERFSAQQFPDLHSELNLSSLELGDSALYFCASSPRTGRIMNTEAFFGQGTRLTVV.